These 30 T cell receptor beta chains were sequenced from one sample in a study of OX40 agonist ivuxolimab in advanced cancers. Measured with immunoSEQ multiplex PCR; TCRdb has only the in-frame clones, and not every one. The sample has some 73,000 clones; more than 80% are singletons. Sequences were derived from CD4+ or CD8+ T cells sorted from blood, sampled in a trial of the OX40 agonist ivuxolimab. These receptors were taken from an adult with an advanced solid tumor such as melanoma, head and neck, liver or kidney cancer.

V gene TRBV5-1 combines with J gene TRBJ2-5; 9 positions agree with TRBD1. The CDR3 is 13 residues long. The germline V gene has CDR1 SGHRS and CDR2 YFSETQ. J gave up 5 bases and V 2 bases, and 1 base lay outside the gene matches. As DNA, the CDR3 is TGCGCCAGCAGCTTTACAGGGGGCGAGACCCAGTACTTC. Its protein product is CASSFTGGETQYF.

V gene TRBV19 combines with J gene TRBJ2-7; D perhaps matches TRBD1 (6 bases). The CDR3 loop spans 14 amino acids. V was pared by 2 bases and J by 0 bases, with 8 bases between. Germline CDR1 is LNHDA and CDR2 is SQIVND (reference sequence). The CDR3 DNA follows: TGTGCCAGTAGTATAAAGGACAGCTCCTACGAGCAGTACTTC. Its protein product is CASSIKDSSYEQYF.

V gene TRBV19 combines with J gene TRBJ2-5; 13 positions agree with TRBD2. CDR1 is LNHDA, CDR2 SQIVND, per germline (reference sequence). After removal of 5 bases from V and 5 bases from J, the junction contained 5 bases not matched to a gene. The CDR3 runs to 15 residues. The CDR3 DNA reads as TGTGCCAGTAGTCAGGGACTAGCGGGAACGGAGACCCAGTACTTC. Protein product: CASSQGLAGTETQYF.

The V call is TRBV6-5, the J call TRBJ1-1; D is perhaps TRBD1 (5 bases). This CDR3 has 13 amino acids. Germline CDR1 is MNHEY and CDR2 is SVGAGI. The V end lost 6 bases, the J end lost 6 bases, and 14 bases lay between the germline ends. CDR3 in amino acids: CASRGRGAAEAFF. The DNA of the CDR3 is TGTGCCAGCAGGGGGAGGGGCGCGGCTGAAGCTTTCTTT.

The chain combines TRBV6-6 with TRBJ2-7, with D hard to call. V lost 6 bases, J lost 5 bases, and 17 bases lay in between. Per the germline V gene, CDR1 is MNHNY and CDR2 is SVGAGI (reference sequence). The CDR3 runs to 14 residues. CDR3 region: CASRDQPGFNEQYF. The DNA for the CDR3 is TGTGCCAGCAGGGACCAGCCCGGGTTCAACGAGCAGTACTTC.

This clone was seen once. CDR3 in DNA: TGTGCCAGCAGCGTAGCGGCTAGCGGGCGGCAGGGTACGCAGTATTTT. The encoded protein is CASSVAASGRQGTQYF. The chain employs TRBV9 and TRBJ2-3; 8 positions match TRBD2. Germline CDR1 is SGDLS and CDR2 is YYNGEE. The CDR3 has 16 residues. With 0 bases clipped from V and 8 bases from J, the junction kept 11 bases outside the gene matches.

The chain is built from TRBV5-1 and TRBJ2-3, with D perhaps TRBD2 (5 bases). There are 12 residues in the CDR3. Germline CDR1 SGHRS, CDR2 YFSETQ. Trimming removed 3 bases from V and 5 bases from J, with 7 bases in between. CDR3 in amino acids: CASSSRGDTQYF. DNA for the CDR3: TGCGCCAGCAGCTCTCGGGGAGATACGCAGTATTTT.

V gene TRBV11-2 combines with J gene TRBJ2-1, with 11 bases aligning to TRBD2. V shed 2 bases, J shed 3 bases, and the junction held 0 bases outside the gene matches. CDR1 SGHAT and CDR2 FQNNGV come from the germline V gene. There are 15 residues in the CDR3. DNA of the CDR3: TGTGCCAGCAGCTTAACTAGCGGGAGCTACAATGAGCAGTTCTTC. Translating it yields CASSLTSGSYNEQFF.

The V and J genes are TRBV7-3 and TRBJ2-3, with D perhaps matching TRBD1 or TRBD2 (6 bases each). The V gene lost 5 bases and the J gene lost 0 bases, with 9 bases spanning the gap. The germline gives CDR1 SGHTA, CDR2 FQGTGA. The CDR3 is made up of 14 amino acids. The CDR3 DNA follows: TGTGCCAGCAGCCCGGGGGCAAGCACAGATACGCAGTATTTT. It codes for CASSPGASTDTQYF.

V gene TRBV9 combines with J gene TRBJ2-3; no firm D call. The V end lost 3 bases, the J end lost 0 bases, and 5 bases lay between the germline ends. CDR3 length: 13 residues. Germline V gene lookup returns CDR1 SGDLS and CDR2 YYNGEE. The CDR3 loop reads CASSAVSTDTQYF. The CDR3 region has the DNA TGTGCCAGCAGCGCCGTTAGCACAGATACGCAGTATTTT.

The gene calls are TRBV19 and TRBJ2-7, with D unresolved. Trimming stripped 5 bases from V and 1 base from J, with 15 bases between. Germline V gene data show CDR1 as LNHDA and CDR2 as SQIVND (reference sequence). The CDR3 totals 15 residues. CDR3 amino acids: CASSPQRQPSYEQYF. The CDR3 region has the DNA TGTGCCAGTAGTCCACAACGCCAGCCATCCTACGAGCAGTACTTC.

This sequence joins TRBV5-6 and TRBJ1-1; D ambiguous. The CDR3 is 14 residues long. Germline V CDR1 and CDR2: SGHDT, YYEEEE. Trimming removed 2 bases at V and 2 bases at J, with 10 bases between. The CDR3 region is CASSFPTRNTEAFF. The DNA for the CDR3 is TGTGCCAGCAGCTTTCCAACCCGAAACACTGAAGCTTTCTTT.

The chain is built from TRBV5-1 and TRBJ2-5, with 9 bases aligning to TRBD1. After removal of 4 bases from V and 4 bases from J, the junction contained 8 bases not matched to a gene. The CDR3 loop spans 15 amino acids. The germline gives CDR1 SGHRS, CDR2 YFSETQ. In DNA, the CDR3 is TGCGCCAGCAGCGGGGGGACAGGGCTCATAGAGACCCAGTACTTC. Amino acid sequence: CASSGGTGLIETQYF.

V and J are TRBV19 and TRBJ1-1; D is uncertain. The CDR3 has 11 residues. V lost 5 bases to trimming and J lost 8 bases, with 9 bases between them. CDR1 and CDR2 from the germline V gene are LNHDA and SQIVND (reference sequence). The CDR3 is CASSGPVEAFF. As DNA, the CDR3 is TGTGCCAGTAGTGGGCCAGTCGAAGCTTTCTTT.

The chain links TRBV10-1 to TRBJ2-3; no clear D gene. Trimming took off 0 bases at V and 14 bases at J, with 15 bases between the two ends. The CDR3 runs 13 residues. Germline lookup yields CDR1 WNHNN and CDR2 SYGVQD (reference sequence). The CDR3 spells CASSESSRWNPYF. In DNA form, the CDR3 reads TGCGCCAGCAGTGAGTCGTCGAGGTGGAACCCGTATTTT.

This clone occurred a few times. The chain couples TRBV5-4 to TRBJ2-2; D uncertain. V lost 0 bases and J 2 bases, leaving 5 bases between the germline ends. The germline V gene has CDR1 SGHNT and CDR2 YYREEE (reference sequence). The CDR3 is 14 residues long. CDR3 sequence: CASSLDVNTGELFF. Here the CDR3 DNA reads TGTGCCAGCAGCTTGGATGTCAACACCGGGGAGCTGTTTTTT.

The chain is built from TRBV1 and TRBJ2-3; no check of the table's D call, TRBD2, against the DNA was made. TRBV1 constitutes a pseudogene. CDR3 size: 19 residues. As DNA, the CDR3 is TGCACCAGCAGCCAAGTTCCTGCGGGAGGGTTGTACGGCACAGATACGCAGTATTTT. Translated, it gives CTSSQVPAGGLYGTDTQYF.

The CDR3 region is CASNGLPPADTQYF. Written as DNA, the CDR3 is TGTGCCAGCAACGGGCTCCCCCCAGCAGATACGCAGTATTTT. This chain connects TRBV28 to TRBJ2-3; no firm D call. CDR1 MDHEN and CDR2 SYDVKM come from the germline V gene. The V gene lost 7 bases and the J gene lost 4 bases, with 15 bases spanning the gap. The CDR3 consists of 14 residues. The full variable domain, its missing parts supplied by reference TRBV28 and TRBJ2-3, is DVKVTQSSRYLVKRTGEKVFLECVQDMDHENMFWYRQDPGLGLRLIYFSYDVKMKEKGDIPEGYSVSREKKERFSLILESASTNQTSMYLCASNGLPPADTQYFGPGTRLTVL.

The chain recombines TRBV4-1 with TRBJ2-1; TRBD2 agrees at 12 bases. CDR1 is MGHRA and CDR2 is YSYEKL in the germline V gene. V dropped 6 bases and J dropped 9; count of bases not matched to a gene: 0. The CDR3 totals 12 residues. CDR3: CASRLAGGEQFF. The CDR3, as DNA: TGCGCCAGCAGACTAGCGGGAGGTGAGCAGTTCTTC.

The chain recombines TRBV27 with TRBJ2-1; possibly TRBD1 for D (6 bases). With 5 bases removed from V and 0 bases from J, the gap between germline ends came to 14 bases. The CDR3 loop spans 16 amino acids. Germline CDR1 reads MNHEY; CDR2 reads SMNVEV (reference sequence). As DNA, the CDR3 is TGTGCCAGCAGTCCCCGACAGGATTTCTCCTACAATGAGCAGTTCTTC. This codes for CASSPRQDFSYNEQFF.

The V gene is TRBV28, the J gene TRBJ1-2, with TRBD1 as a possible D gene (5 bases). The CDR3 extends over 15 amino acids. The V gene lost 1 base and the J gene lost 8 bases, with 17 bases spanning the gap. Germline V gene data show CDR1 as MDHEN and CDR2 as SYDVKM. This CDR3 reads CASSLYNKRAGGYTF. For the CDR3, the DNA is TGTGCCAGCAGTTTATATAACAAAAGGGCAGGGGGCTACACCTTC.

The chain joins TRBV5-4 to TRBJ2-7; possibly TRBD1 for D (6 bases). V was pared by 4 bases and J by 6 bases, with 14 bases between. The CDR3 loop spans 13 amino acids. From germline, CDR1 is SGHNT and CDR2 YYREEE (reference sequence). CDR3: CASSTWTVGEQYF. CDR3 nucleotide sequence: TGTGCCAGCAGCACCTGGACAGTCGGCGAGCAGTACTTC.

CDR3 DNA: TGCGCCAGCAGCTTGAGGACTAGCGGGTACGAGCAGTACTTC. It specifies CASSLRTSGYEQYF. V gene TRBV5-1 combines with J gene TRBJ2-7, with 11 bases aligning to TRBD2. Trimming cost V 1 base and J 4 bases; bases outside gene matches: 1. Looked up from germline, CDR1 is SGHRS and CDR2 is YFSETQ. The CDR3 length is 14 residues.

The gene calls are TRBV2 and TRBJ2-7; 11 nucleotides align to TRBD1. Germline CDR1 reads SNHLY; CDR2 reads FYNNEI. This CDR3 has 14 residues. J lost 5 bases, V lost 3 bases, and 3 bases had no gene match. CDR3 bases: TGTGCCAGCAGTGACGGGACAGGGGGTGACGAGCAGTACTTC. The encoded protein is CASSDGTGGDEQYF.

Sample share makes this clone medium-sized. The V gene is TRBV5-6, the J gene TRBJ1-1, with 9 bases aligning to TRBD1. Trimming removed 5 bases from V and 3 bases from J; junction bases left unmatched: 5. Looked up from germline, CDR1 is SGHDT and CDR2 is YYEEEE. The CDR3 has 14 amino acids. CDR3 nucleotide sequence: TGTGCCAGCAGAGAACAGGGGGCGGACACTGAAGCTTTCTTT. As protein: CASREQGADTEAFF.

The count of this clone is one. The chain employs TRBV6-6 and TRBJ2-3, with 10 bases aligning to TRBD1. The germline V gene encodes CDR1 MNHNY and CDR2 SVGAGI (reference sequence). Germline trimming cut 7 bases from V and 4 bases from J; bases unmatched to any gene: 8. This CDR3 is 15 amino acids long. The CDR3 sequence is CASIRRQGASDTQYF. The CDR3, as DNA: TGTGCCAGCATACGCCGACAGGGGGCCTCAGATACGCAGTATTTT.

The CDR3 is CASSLVRPYEQYF. CDR3 coding DNA: TGTGCCAGCAGCTTGGTTCGTCCGTACGAGCAGTACTTC. This chain connects TRBV5-8 to TRBJ2-7, with D hard to call. Germline-derived CDR1 and CDR2 are SGHTS and YDEGEE. Trimming removed 0 bases at V and 4 bases at J, with 8 bases between. CDR3 size: 13 residues.

The chain employs TRBV6-4 and TRBJ2-7, with 10 bases fitting TRBD2. V was pared by 6 bases and J by 9 bases, with 14 bases of the junction left unmatched. The CDR3 is 15 amino acids. Germline V CDR1 and CDR2: MRHNA, SNTAGT. CDR3 in amino acids: CASSCCSGRAWGQYF. Here the CDR3 DNA reads TGTGCCAGCAGCTGCTGCAGCGGGAGGGCCTGGGGGCAGTACTTC.

The gene calls are TRBV28 and TRBJ2-4; TRBD1 might be the D (6 bases). The length of the CDR3 is 14 residues. Trimming left V 6 bases short and J 2 bases short, with 11 bases between. CDR1 MDHEN and CDR2 SYDVKM come from the germline V gene. The CDR3 sequence is CASRPTGTKNIQYF. CDR3 DNA: TGTGCCAGCAGGCCCACAGGGACCAAAAACATTCAGTACTTC. Supplemented by reference TRBV28 and TRBJ2-4, the full variable domain reads DVKVTQSSRYLVKRTGEKVFLECVQDMDHENMFWYRQDPGLGLRLIYFSYDVKMKEKGDIPEGYSVSREKKERFSLILESASTNQTSMYLCASRPTGTKNIQYFGAGTRLSVL.

V gene TRBV2 combines with J gene TRBJ2-1, with D perhaps assigned TRBD1 or TRBD2 (6 bases each). Germline values: CDR1 SNHLY, CDR2 FYNNEI. V lost 5 bases, J lost 6 bases, and 17 bases lay in between. The CDR3 spans 15 residues. CDR3 in DNA: TGTGCCAGCAGTAAAGGGGGGACCCAGAGCAATGAGCAGTTCTTC. It is translated as CASSKGGTQSNEQFF.